This T cell receptor (beta chain) was obtained from a study of early T cells in non-severe SARS-CoV-2 infection. Study-wide results and limits: VDJdb-based matching was biased toward anti-spike CD8 responses and missed private and CD4 specificities.

MiXCR, applied by TCRdb to the 5' RACE reads, yields one record per CDR3 protein. The profile shows 86,000 or so distinct CDR3 sequences, more than 5% of them singletons. In this sample, this clonotype turned up many times. Its target is not known. The receptor was derived from an adult who was a healthcare worker with PCR-confirmed SARS-CoV-2 infection or an uninfected control (not recorded which). The source material was whole blood.

The CDR3: CSVSRDREVSGANVLTF. DNA for the CDR3: TGCAGCGTGTCCCGGGACAGGGAAGTCTCTGGGGCCAACGTCCTGACTTTC. The J gene is TRBJ2-6, the V gene TRBV29-1, with 9 nucleotides matching TRBD1. Germline assignment: CDR1 SQVTM and CDR2 ANQGSEA. The CDR3 length is 17 residues. V lost 6 bases and J lost 0; bases outside the gene matches: 9.